The T cell receptor (beta chain) under discussion was sequenced for a study of shared clonotypes between healthy human individuals. Naive CD4+ cells were CD45RA-selected; the remaining cells were memory. This CDR3 has 11 residues. Germline lookup yields CDR1 MNHNY and CDR2 SVGAGI (reference sequence). Trimming left V 0 bases short and J 8 bases short, with 4 bases between. Overall study results and limits: Blood was the only sampled material, and tissue repertoires likely differ.

There are a few counts of this clone. Its antigen is unknown. Other nucleotide sequences from this sample produce the same CDR3. The deep-level immunoSEQ assay was used. Measured with immunoSEQ multiplex PCR; TCRdb has only the in-frame clones, and not every one. The sample includes 2 million to 2.5 million clones, almost 96% of them seen just once. The receptor's source is a young man in good health. Material for sequencing was naive CD4+ T cells sorted from blood. The subset denotes: CD45RA+ positively selected. The chain couples TRBV6-6 to TRBJ1-2; no reliable D call. CDR3 amino acids: CASSYSTGYTF. In DNA form, the CDR3 reads TGTGCCAGCAGTTACTCGACGGGCTACACCTTC.